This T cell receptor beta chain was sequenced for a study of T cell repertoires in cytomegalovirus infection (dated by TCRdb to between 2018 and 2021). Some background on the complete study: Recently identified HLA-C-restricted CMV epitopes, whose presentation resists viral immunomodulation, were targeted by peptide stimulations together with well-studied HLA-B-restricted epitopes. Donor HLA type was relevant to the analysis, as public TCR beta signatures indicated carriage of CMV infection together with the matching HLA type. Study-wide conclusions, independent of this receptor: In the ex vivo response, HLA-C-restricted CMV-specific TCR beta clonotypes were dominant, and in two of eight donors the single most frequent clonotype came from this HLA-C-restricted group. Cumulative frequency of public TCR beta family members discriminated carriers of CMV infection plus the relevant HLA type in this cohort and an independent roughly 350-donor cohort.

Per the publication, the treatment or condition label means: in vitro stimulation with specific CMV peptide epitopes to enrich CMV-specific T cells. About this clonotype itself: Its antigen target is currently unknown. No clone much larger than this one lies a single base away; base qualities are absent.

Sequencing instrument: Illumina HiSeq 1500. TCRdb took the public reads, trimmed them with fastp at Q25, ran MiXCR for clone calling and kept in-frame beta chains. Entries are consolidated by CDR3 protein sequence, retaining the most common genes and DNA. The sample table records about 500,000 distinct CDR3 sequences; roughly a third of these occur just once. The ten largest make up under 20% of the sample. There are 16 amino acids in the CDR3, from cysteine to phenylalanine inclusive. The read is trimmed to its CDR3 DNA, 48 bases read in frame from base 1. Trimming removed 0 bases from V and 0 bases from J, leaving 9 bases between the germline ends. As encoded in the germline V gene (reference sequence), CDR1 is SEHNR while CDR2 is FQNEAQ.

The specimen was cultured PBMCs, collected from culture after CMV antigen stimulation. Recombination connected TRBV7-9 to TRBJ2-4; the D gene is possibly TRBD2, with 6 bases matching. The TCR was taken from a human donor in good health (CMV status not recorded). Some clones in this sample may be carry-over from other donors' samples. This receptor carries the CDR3 CASSLAASEAKNIQYF. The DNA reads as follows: TGTGCCAGCAGCTTAGCGGCTAGCGAAGCCAAAAACATTCAGTACTTC.